These T cell receptor beta chains were read from a single sample in a study of blood T cell repertoires in COVID-19. TCRdb's copy holds only in-frame clones and misses some; the assay was immunoSEQ multiplex PCR. The table has approximately 75,000 clones, roughly four fifths seen once. The sequencing input was peripheral blood. The source of these receptors is a human donor in a cohort sampled during active COVID-19. Each CDR3 is given with its conserved first and last residue. The D gene is left open where the match is weak. Only part of the rows carry a size: once, few, many, or a class if the clone is expanded.

d_call,j_call,clone_size,v_call,cdr3_nt,cdr3_aa
-,TRBJ2-7,-,TRBV29-1,TGCAGCGCCACCAGGTCAGGGAGGTACGAGCAGTACTTC,CSATRSGRYEQYF
TRBD1,TRBJ1-5,few,TRBV6-5,TGTGCCAGCAGTTCAGGGGGCGAACAGCCCCAGCATTTT,CASSSGGEQPQHF
-,TRBJ1-1,-,TRBV6-6,TGTGCCAGCTACACCTTTCGGGGGGGCCGGGTGACTGAAGCTTTCTTT,CASYTFRGGRVTEAFF
-,TRBJ2-1,-,TRBV5-8,TGTGCCAGCAGCTACGACAGGAATCCCTACAATGAGCAGTTCTTC,CASSYDRNPYNEQFF
-,TRBJ1-3,-,TRBV5-1,TGCGCCAGCAGCTTGGTCTTCGGGGGTAACTCTGGAAACACCATATATTTT,CASSLVFGGNSGNTIYF
-,TRBJ1-2,-,TRBV4-3,TGCGCCAGCAGCCAAGATCTAGGAAACTATGGCTACACCTTC,CASSQDLGNYGYTF
-,TRBJ1-1,-,TRBV4-1,TGCGCCAGCAGCCAAGAGTGGGGAGGGGGTTACACTGAAGCTTTCTTT,CASSQEWGGGYTEAFF
-,TRBJ1-2,few,TRBV5-1,TGCGCCAGCAGCTTGGCAGAGGCAGACTATGGCTACACCTTC,CASSLAEADYGYTF
TRBD1,TRBJ2-7,-,TRBV19,TGTGCCACCTCGGACAGGACCTACGAGCAGTACTTC,CATSDRTYEQYF
TRBD1,TRBJ2-1,-,TRBV29-1,TGCAGCGTTGATTTTCTGGGACAGAGCTACAATGAGCAGTTCTTC,CSVDFLGQSYNEQFF
-,TRBJ1-2,medium-sized,TRBV4-1,TGCGCCAGCAGCCAAGAGCGGGATCGGGTTGCTCTGTTCTCTGGCTACACCTTC,CASSQERDRVALFSGYTF
-,TRBJ2-7,-,TRBV30,TGTGCCTGGAGCCTAGGCGCCCAAGGCTACGAGCAGTACTTC,CAWSLGAQGYEQYF
-,TRBJ2-7,-,TRBV19,TGTGCCAGTAGTATTAGGGACTCACCCTACGAGCAGTACTTC,CASSIRDSPYEQYF
-,TRBJ1-1,few,TRBV6-5,TGTGCCAGCAGTTACTCGAGCCGTCCCCAGAACACTGAAGCTTTCTTT,CASSYSSRPQNTEAFF
TRBD1,TRBJ1-6,-,TRBV6-2/TRBV6-3,TGTGCCAGCAGTTACGAACAGGGGACTAATTCACCCCTCCACTTT,CASSYEQGTNSPLHF
-,TRBJ1-1,-,TRBV12-3/TRBV12-4,TGTGCCAGCAGTTTAGACGGGGGGACTGAAGCTTTCTTT,CASSLDGGTEAFF
-,TRBJ1-1,-,TRBV6-6,TGTGCCAGCAGTTACTCTCGAGCGCCGTTGAACACTGAAGCTTTCTTT,CASSYSRAPLNTEAFF
TRBD1,TRBJ2-7,once,TRBV5-1,TGCGCCAGCAGCTTGAGGGCAGGGGGCAGTCCCGAGCAGTACTTC,CASSLRAGGSPEQYF
TRBD1,TRBJ1-2,-,TRBV5-1,TGCGCCAGCAGCTTGGGGGGACAGGGAAGCTATGGCTACACCTTC,CASSLGGQGSYGYTF
-,TRBJ1-1,once,TRBV7-2,TGTGCCAGCAGCTCTGCGGCGGGCACTGAAGCTTTCTTT,CASSSAAGTEAFF
TRBD1,TRBJ1-2,-,TRBV7-2,TGTGCCAGCAGCATTCCGGGACAGGAAAACCTGAGGGGCTACACCTTC,CASSIPGQENLRGYTF
-,TRBJ2-3,-,TRBV4-2,TGTGCCAGCAGCCAAGAATTAACTAGCAGACCCACAGATACGCAGTATTTT,CASSQELTSRPTDTQYF
-,TRBJ2-7,-,TRBV10-2,TGCGCCAGCAGTGATCATAGGAGTGGCTACGAGCAGTACTTC,CASSDHRSGYEQYF
-,TRBJ1-2,-,TRBV10-2,TGCGCCAGCAGCGAACCGGGGGGTGGGACATCCCTTCATGGCTACACCTTC,CASSEPGGGTSLHGYTF
-,TRBJ1-1,-,TRBV6-5,TGTGCCAGCAGTAAACAACAGAACACTGAAGCTTTCTTT,CASSKQQNTEAFF
-,TRBJ1-3,-,TRBV9,TGTGCCAGCAGCACTGACACTCGCTCTGGAAACACCATATATTTT,CASSTDTRSGNTIYF
TRBD2,TRBJ2-1,-,TRBV10-2,TGCGCCAGCAGTGAGTCAGGACTAGCGGGGGGTGAGCAGTTCTTC,CASSESGLAGGEQFF
-,TRBJ1-1,-,TRBV29-1,TGCAGCGGGAGGACAGTAAGCACTGAAGCTTTCTTT,CSGRTVSTEAFF
-,TRBJ2-7,-,TRBV5-1,TGCGCCAGCAGCTTGGCCGAGGTATCTAGCGAGCAGTACTTC,CASSLAEVSSEQYF
TRBD1,TRBJ2-7,few,TRBV6-6,TGTGCCAGCAGTTACCCCGGACAGGGGGCCCGCTCCGAGCAGTACTTC,CASSYPGQGARSEQYF
TRBD1,TRBJ2-7,-,TRBV4-1,TGCGCCAGCAGCCGTCGGGACAGGGAGGGGGAGCAGTACTTC,CASSRRDREGEQYF
TRBD1,TRBJ2-7,once,TRBV5-1,TGCGCCAGCAGCTTGGGTCAGGGGGCGTACGAGCAGTACTTC,CASSLGQGAYEQYF
-,TRBJ1-4,-,TRBV7-9,TGTGCCAGCAGCACTGATACAGGACTAGGACTGTTTTTT,CASSTDTGLGLFF
TRBD1,TRBJ2-6,-,TRBV10-3,TGTGCCATCAGTGAGCCCCGACAGGGCGGCTCTGGGGCCAACGTCCTGACTTTC,CAISEPRQGGSGANVLTF
-,TRBJ1-6,few,TRBV11-2,TGTGCCAGCAGCTTAGGACCCTCAGGGGTGAGGAATTCACCCCTCCACTTT,CASSLGPSGVRNSPLHF
-,TRBJ2-7,-,TRBV19,TGTGCCAGTAGTATACCGGGTAGGGGCGAGCAGTACTTC,CASSIPGRGEQYF
TRBD1,TRBJ1-1,-,TRBV5-4,TGTGCCAGCAGAGCTTTGAGGACAGGGAACACTGAAGCTTTCTTT,CASRALRTGNTEAFF
-,TRBJ2-7,-,TRBV7-2,TGTGCCAGCAGCTTAGACAGCTTCTCCTACGAGCAGTACTTC,CASSLDSFSYEQYF
-,TRBJ2-7,-,TRBV5-1,TGCGCCAGCAGCTTGGCAAACGGTATCGGGGAGCAGTACTTC,CASSLANGIGEQYF
-,TRBJ1-5,-,TRBV7-5,TGTGCCAGAAGCTTAGCGCGGGGGACCCTCTATAGCAATCAGCCCCAGCATTTT,CARSLARGTLYSNQPQHF
-,TRBJ2-7,-,TRBV19,TGTGCCAGTAGTAATCAGGGCCTCTACGAGCAGTACTTC,CASSNQGLYEQYF
-,TRBJ2-7,-,TRBV7-2,TGTGCCAGCAGAACAAACGGGCGGGGCCCCTACGAGCAGTACTTC,CASRTNGRGPYEQYF
-,TRBJ1-5,-,TRBV20-1,TGCAGTGCTGGCAGCAATCAGCCCCAGCATTTT,CSAGSNQPQHF
TRBD1,TRBJ1-2,-,TRBV7-2,TGTGCCAGCAGCTTAGGGACAGGGCGCTATGGCTACACCTTC,CASSLGTGRYGYTF
TRBD1,TRBJ1-1,-,TRBV2,TGTGCCAGCAGTCTCCGGGACAGGGGGGAAGCTTTCTTT,CASSLRDRGEAFF
TRBD2,TRBJ2-5,-,TRBV7-3,TGTGCCAGCAGCCCCGATGGGGGGGAGGGGACCCAGTACTTC,CASSPDGGEGTQYF
-,TRBJ2-3,-,TRBV7-8,TGTGCCAGCAGCTCACTAGCAGGATACCGCGGGAAAGATACGCAGTATTTT,CASSSLAGYRGKDTQYF
-,TRBJ2-1,-,TRBV4-1,TGCGCCAGCAGCCAAGACGGGCGCGGGCGCCGAGCCGACAATGAGCAGTTCTTC,CASSQDGRGRRADNEQFF
TRBD1,TRBJ2-7,-,TRBV11-2,TGTGCCAGCAGCTTCAGGGACAGCTCCGAGCAGTACTTC,CASSFRDSSEQYF